This is a list of T cell receptor beta chains from one sample in a study of blood T cell repertoires in COVID-19. Profiling relied on immunoSEQ multiplex PCR, and the TCRdb table lists in-frame clones only, not all of them. This sample yields under 85,000 clones, of which roughly 84% are seen a single time; approximately 7% belongs to the top ten. Specimen: peripheral blood. These receptors came from a man younger than 45 with COVID-19, enrolled during active disease. Each CDR3 is given with its conserved first and last residue. D genes are given only for firm matches. A row's size may be missing; if present it is once, few, many or a size class.

v_gene,j_gene,d_gene,abundance,CDR3aa,CDR3nt
TRBV24-1,TRBJ2-1,NA,once,CATSDLRGNEQFF,TGTGCCACCAGTGATTTGCGGGGCAATGAGCAGTTCTTC
TRBV11-2,TRBJ1-5,NA,NA,CASSLGVGRPQHF,TGTGCCAGCAGCTTAGGGGTAGGGAGGCCCCAGCATTTT
TRBV14,TRBJ2-7,TRBD2,NA,CASSHRSGIAGFYEQYF,TGTGCCAGCAGCCACCGAAGCGGGATAGCGGGGTTCTACGAGCAGTACTTC
TRBV10-3,TRBJ1-1,NA,NA,CAISKSEDTEAFF,TGTGCCATCAGTAAGTCAGAGGACACTGAAGCTTTCTTT
TRBV5-4,TRBJ2-2,TRBD2,NA,CASSFSGRAPGELFF,TGTGCCAGCAGCTTTAGCGGGAGGGCCCCCGGGGAGCTGTTTTTT
TRBV7-8,TRBJ2-5,TRBD1,NA,CASSLTGGEVETQYF,TGTGCCAGCAGCCTAACAGGGGGCGAAGTAGAGACCCAGTACTTC
TRBV5-1,TRBJ2-3,TRBD2,NA,CASRTSGLTDTQYF,TGCGCCAGCAGGACTAGCGGGTTGACAGATACGCAGTATTTT
TRBV11-3,TRBJ2-1,TRBD1,few,CASSPGTGKSGNEQFF,TGTGCCAGCAGCCCCGGGACAGGGAAGAGCGGCAATGAGCAGTTCTTC
TRBV6-5,TRBJ1-5,NA,NA,CASSYEANQPQHF,TGTGCCAGCAGTTATGAGGCCAATCAGCCCCAGCATTTT
TRBV27,TRBJ1-5,NA,few,CASSLREGQPQHF,TGTGCCAGCAGTTTACGAGAGGGACAGCCCCAGCATTTT
TRBV4-2,TRBJ1-2,NA,NA,CATGGEGGYTF,TGTGCCACCGGAGGGGAGGGGGGCTACACCTTC
TRBV13,TRBJ1-2,NA,NA,CASSLERPSAVGRWEGYTF,TGTGCCAGCAGCTTAGAGCGGCCCTCCGCCGTAGGACGGTGGGAAGGCTACACCTTC
TRBV11-3,TRBJ2-1,TRBD2,NA,CASSSGLAGIWDEQFF,TGTGCCAGCAGCTCGGGACTAGCGGGTATCTGGGATGAGCAGTTCTTC
TRBV30,TRBJ1-6,TRBD1,NA,CAWSALGQGNSPLHF,TGTGCCTGGAGTGCCCTGGGACAGGGTAATTCACCCCTCCACTTT
TRBV4-1,TRBJ1-1,TRBD1,NA,CASSQGQGHMNTEAFF,TGCGCCAGCAGCCAAGGACAGGGCCATATGAACACTGAAGCTTTCTTT
TRBV7-2,TRBJ1-1,NA,once,CASTPKRGSVTEAFF,TGTGCCAGCACCCCCAAGAGGGGGTCGGTCACTGAAGCTTTCTTT
TRBV2,TRBJ2-3,NA,NA,CASSVSPGGTDTQYF,TGTGCCAGCAGTGTGAGTCCCGGGGGAACAGATACGCAGTATTTT
TRBV10-2,TRBJ1-5,NA,NA,CASSPSGGMNQPQHF,TGCGCCAGCAGCCCGAGCGGGGGGATGAATCAGCCCCAGCATTTT
TRBV27,TRBJ1-1,NA,NA,CASSLIPVREAFF,TGTGCCAGCAGTTTAATCCCAGTCAGGGAAGCTTTCTTT
TRBV2,TRBJ1-5,TRBD1,NA,CASSKDRGLGNQPQHF,TGTGCCAGCAGTAAAGACAGGGGCCTGGGCAATCAGCCCCAGCATTTT
TRBV6-5,TRBJ2-1,TRBD1,once,CASTGGDRVEQFF,TGTGCCAGCACCGGTGGGGACAGAGTAGAGCAGTTCTTC
TRBV28,TRBJ2-1,TRBD2,NA,CASSSGGRGYNEQFF,TGTGCCAGCAGCTCGGGCGGGAGAGGTTACAATGAGCAGTTCTTC
TRBV5-4,TRBJ2-1,TRBD2,NA,CASNVGGRAYNEQFF,TGTGCCAGCAATGTAGGCGGGAGGGCCTACAATGAGCAGTTCTTC
TRBV18,TRBJ1-1,NA,NA,CASSHGENTEAFF,TGTGCCAGCTCACATGGAGAGAACACTGAAGCTTTCTTT
TRBV28,TRBJ2-1,TRBD2,few,CASSLERGGAYNEQFF,TGTGCCAGCAGTTTAGAGAGGGGAGGGGCCTACAATGAGCAGTTCTTC